This T cell receptor (beta chain) stems from a study of blood T cells in healthy people across ages. With a J-beta primer mix and a sample-barcoded 5' primer, a second PCR ran 7 to 11 cycles. TCRdb reprocessed the 5' RACE reads with MiXCR, giving one entry per CDR3 protein. The sample shows 700,000 to 900,000 distinct CDR3 sequences, around a quarter of them seen only once. Concerning this clonotype itself: This may come from a read error, since a much larger clone is one base off.

Germline CDR1 and CDR2: MNHNS and SASEGT. The CDR3 sequence is 12 residues long. Trimming left V 1 base short and J 12 bases short, with 13 bases between. Separately, the same data were catalogued under a study of T cells of mothers and their children.

The sample comprised blood. This TCR derives from a boy aged 10-17 years in good health. The chain couples TRBV6-1 to TRBJ2-7; D might be TRBD1 (5 bases). CDR3 protein: CASSEGGTPRYF. CDR3 bases: TGTGCCAGCAGTGAAGGGGGCACCCCCAGGTACTTC.